The 23 T cell receptor beta chains below come from one sample, sequenced in a study of blood T cell repertoires in COVID-19. Generated by immunoSEQ multiplex PCR, the TCRdb table keeps only in-frame clones and is missing some. The data hold about 300,000 clones, with 85% to 90% observed a single time. The sample comprised PBMCs or T cells enriched from blood (not recorded which). These receptors originate from a woman between 45 and 65 years old who had been exposed to COVID-19.

The gene calls are TRBV6-5 and TRBJ1-4; D remains unclear. CDR1 and CDR2 (germline): MNHEY, SVGAGI. The CDR3 contains 14 residues. V lost 3 bases, J lost 1 base, and 6 bases lay in between. The CDR3 region has the DNA TGTGCCAGCAGTTATGCAGGAACTAATGAAAAACTGTTTTTT. Translation: CASSYAGTNEKLFF.

The rearrangement uses TRBV9 and TRBJ2-3, with 9 bases lining up with TRBD2. Germline V gene lookup returns CDR1 SGDLS and CDR2 YYNGEE. After removal of 4 bases from V and 4 bases from J, the junction contained 10 bases not matched to a gene. This CDR3 contains 16 residues. The CDR3 protein is CASSPRLASGADTQYF. The CDR3 nucleotides are TGTGCCAGCAGCCCCCGTCTGGCTAGCGGGGCAGATACGCAGTATTTT.

V usage is TRBV3-1 (or the pseudogene TRBV3-2) and J usage is TRBJ1-2; D not certain. The CDR3 is 14 residues long. Germline V CDR1 and CDR2: LGHDT, YNNKEL (reference sequence). V lost 7 bases to trimming and J lost 5 bases, with 17 bases between them. The CDR3 nucleotides read TGTGCCAGCACCCCAGGAGGTTCGGGGTATGGCTACACCTTC. The encoded protein is CASTPGGSGYGYTF.

The genes are TRBV4-1 and TRBJ2-7; TRBD2 might be the D (5 bases). The CDR3 sequence is 16 residues long. From germline, CDR1 is MGHRA and CDR2 YSYEKL. Trimming left V 1 base short and J 2 bases short, with 15 bases between. The CDR3 loop is CASSQGFLAVTYEQYF. The CDR3 DNA reads TGCGCCAGCAGCCAAGGATTCCTAGCAGTAACCTACGAGCAGTACTTC.

This chain uses TRBV10-1 with TRBJ1-4, with TRBD1 as a possible D gene (6 bases). The germline gives CDR1 WNHNN, CDR2 SYGVQD (reference sequence). This CDR3 spans 14 amino acids. V dropped 8 bases and J dropped 3 bases, with 13 bases sitting between them. The CDR3 DNA reads TGCGCCAGCCCCGACGGGACATCTAATGAAAAACTGTTTTTT. Protein: CASPDGTSNEKLFF.

The J gene is TRBJ1-3, the V gene TRBV7-9, with D perhaps matching TRBD1 (6 bases). CDR1 is SEHNR and CDR2 is FQNEAQ in the germline V gene (reference sequence). The CDR3 covers 14 residues. V dropped 4 bases and J dropped 0 bases, with 7 bases sitting between them. The CDR3 DNA reads as TGTGCCAGCAGCTCAGGGGACTCTGGAAACACCATATATTTT. As protein: CASSSGDSGNTIYF. The full variable domain, with the rest looked up from reference TRBV7-9 and TRBJ1-3, is DTGVSQNPRHKITKRGQNVTFRCDPISEHNRLYWYRQTLGQGPEFLTYFQNEAQLEKSRLLSDRFSAERPKGSFSTLEIQRTEQGDSAMYLCASSSGDSGNTIYFGEGSWLTVV.

The genes are TRBV10-3 and TRBJ1-1; D is perhaps TRBD1 (6 bases). The ends were cut back, 10 bases at V and 5 bases at J, with 17 bases in the middle. The CDR3 loop spans 13 amino acids. Germline loops: CDR1 ENHRY, CDR2 SYGVKD. The CDR3 DNA sequence: TGTGCCACCGTAGGGGGTGAGGGAACTGAAGCTTTCTTT. It translates to CATVGGEGTEAFF.

V is TRBV10-2 and J is TRBJ2-7; D not certain. CDR3 length equals 12 residues. Germline CDR1 WSHSY, CDR2 SAAADI. V was clipped by 6 bases and J by 6 bases, with 12 bases between them. This chain's CDR3 is CASSARRGEQYF. In DNA, the CDR3 is TGCGCCAGCAGCGCTAGAAGAGGCGAGCAGTACTTC.

V gene TRBV5-1 combines with J gene TRBJ2-7, with 9 bases aligning to TRBD1. Trimming cost V 2 bases and J 6 bases; bases outside gene matches: 9. The CDR3 runs to 15 residues. CDR1 is SGHRS, CDR2 YFSETQ, per germline. The CDR3 protein is CASSFNWDRVGEQYF. CDR3 DNA sequence: TGCGCCAGCAGCTTCAACTGGGACAGGGTCGGCGAGCAGTACTTC.

This clone was detected only a few times. The J gene is TRBJ2-7, the V gene TRBV5-1; D is undetermined. With 0 bases removed from V and 3 bases from J, the gap between germline ends came to 10 bases. CDR1 and CDR2 from the germline V gene are SGHRS and YFSETQ. This CDR3 has 14 residues. The CDR3 reads CASSLALSLYEQYF. Written as DNA, the CDR3 is TGCGCCAGCAGCTTGGCTCTAAGTCTCTACGAGCAGTACTTC.

The chain has TRBV28 and TRBJ1-4; D is ambiguous. The CDR3 consists of 14 residues. CDR1 and CDR2 from the germline V gene are MDHEN and SYDVKM. With 6 bases removed from V and 3 bases from J, the gap between germline ends came to 11 bases. CDR3 bases: TGTGCCAGCAGCTACGACATTGCTAATGAAAAACTGTTTTTT. Translation gives CASSYDIANEKLFF.

This chain connects TRBV4-1 to TRBJ2-7; 7 nucleotides line up with TRBD2. With 1 base clipped from V and 2 bases from J, the junction kept 2 bases outside the gene matches. Germline-derived CDR1 and CDR2 are MGHRA and YSYEKL. The CDR3 is 14 residues long. The chain's CDR3 is CASSQAGGTYEQYF. CDR3 DNA: TGCGCCAGCAGCCAAGCGGGGGGTACCTACGAGCAGTACTTC.

This rearrangement joins TRBV4-1 to TRBJ1-1; 9 bases line up with TRBD1. CDR3 length equals 16 residues. The V gene's germline CDR1 is MGHRA and CDR2 YSYEKL. The J segment lost 4 bases and the V segment lost 2 bases, leaving 8 bases of the junction unmatched. CDR3 nucleotide sequence: TGCGCCAGCAGCCAACTTCCGGGACAGGGTGGCACTGAAGCTTTCTTT. Its protein product is CASSQLPGQGGTEAFF.

Here the CDR3 reads CSVEDRLAGGHTDTQYF. The CDR3 nucleotides are TGCAGCGTTGAAGATAGACTAGCGGGGGGGCACACAGATACGCAGTATTTT. The genes are TRBV29-1 and TRBJ2-3, with TRBD2 identical over 14 bases. V was clipped by 0 bases and J by 2 bases; unmatched bases: 4. CDR3 length: 17 amino acids. Germline values: CDR1 SQVTM, CDR2 ANQGSEA.

The chain joins TRBV19 to TRBJ1-5, with 7 positions matching TRBD1. This CDR3 is 14 amino acids long. Looked up from germline, CDR1 is LNHDA and CDR2 is SQIVND (reference sequence). V lost 5 bases to trimming and J lost 4 bases; unmatched junction nucleotides: 5. CDR3 residues: CASSEVQGNQPQHF. The CDR3 nucleotides read TGTGCCAGTAGTGAGGTACAGGGGAATCAGCCCCAGCATTTT. The full variable domain, rest sourced from reference TRBV19 and TRBJ1-5, is DGGITQSPKYLFRKEGQNVTLSCEQNLNHDAMYWYRQDPGQGLRLIYYSQIVNDFQKGDIAEGYSVSREKKESFPLTVTSAQKNPTAFYLCASSEVQGNQPQHFGDGTRLSIL.

This clone was detected only once. The chain carries TRBV12-3 or TRBV12-4 and TRBJ2-5; D may be TRBD2 (5 bases). The V end was cut by 2 bases, the J end by 2 bases, with 6 bases between. There are 13 residues in the CDR3. The CDR3 here is CASSLTSQETQYF. CDR3 DNA sequence: TGTGCCAGCAGTTTAACTAGTCAAGAGACCCAGTACTTC.

This clone was observed a single time. V gene TRBV6-5 combines with J gene TRBJ1-5; a possible D gene is TRBD1 (5 bases). CDR3 length equals 13 residues. Between the trimmed V and J ends, which lost 6 bases and 3 bases, there was a span of 9 bases. Germline loops: CDR1 MNHEY, CDR2 SVGAGI. CDR3 sequence reads: CASRDSLNQPQHF. CDR3 nucleotide sequence: TGTGCCAGCAGAGACAGCCTCAATCAGCCCCAGCATTTT.

The chain carries TRBV29-1 and TRBJ2-1; 9 nucleotides align to TRBD1. This CDR3 has 15 amino acids. Germline V lookup: CDR1 SQVTM, CDR2 ANQGSEA. J lost 8 bases, V lost 6 bases, and 14 bases had no gene match. CDR3 in DNA: TGCAGCGTAGCGGGACAGGGCATCCGCCGGGATGAGCAGTTCTTC. The encoded protein is CSVAGQGIRRDEQFF.

V usage is TRBV20-1 and J usage is TRBJ2-3; D uncertain. The CDR3 totals 12 residues. Trimming removed 3 bases from V and 5 bases from J, with 9 bases in between. Germline lookup yields CDR1 DFQATT and CDR2 SNEGSKA (reference sequence). The CDR3 DNA reads as TGCAGTGCTAGTAACAGAAGAGATACGCAGTATTTT. Encoded protein: CSASNRRDTQYF.

V usage is TRBV15 and J usage is TRBJ1-2, with D perhaps matching TRBD1 (5 bases). V was shortened by 1 base and J by 1 base, with 7 bases between the two germline ends. CDR1 is LNHNV and CDR2 is YYDKDF in the germline V gene (reference sequence). The CDR3 has 14 amino acids. CDR3 amino acids: CATSRVGVNYGYTF. DNA for the CDR3: TGTGCCACCAGCAGAGTAGGGGTTAACTATGGCTACACCTTC.

The rearrangement joins TRBV7-2 to TRBJ1-3; D is possibly TRBD1 (6 bases). The CDR3 runs to 16 residues. V lost 3 bases, J lost 3 bases, and 15 bases lay in between. Germline V gene data show CDR1 as SGHTA and CDR2 as FQGNSA. The chain's CDR3 is CASSFTRGAYGNTIYF. As DNA, the CDR3 is TGTGCCAGCAGCTTCACGCGGGGGGCGTATGGAAACACCATATATTTT.

This clone was detected a few times. V and J are TRBV19 and TRBJ1-5, with 8 bases matching TRBD1. Trimming cost V 5 bases and J 9 bases; bases outside gene matches: 6. Germline-derived CDR1 and CDR2 are LNHDA and SQIVND (reference sequence). CDR3 size: 13 residues. This chain's CDR3 is CASSFRDRPPQHF. The CDR3 region has the DNA TGTGCCAGTAGTTTTCGGGACAGGCCGCCCCAGCATTTT.

This clone was counted a single time. This chain links TRBV2 with TRBJ2-2; 8 nucleotides match TRBD1. The CDR3 has 14 amino acids. Germline trimming cut 6 bases from V and 7 bases from J; bases unmatched to any gene: 7. The V gene's germline CDR1 is SNHLY and CDR2 FYNNEI. The CDR3 reads CASRPQGASGELFF. DNA of the CDR3: TGTGCCAGCAGACCGCAGGGGGCGAGCGGGGAGCTGTTTTTT.